A single sample is the source of the 14 T cell receptor beta chains below, sequenced in a study of shared clonotypes between healthy human individuals. Repertoires were generated with immunoSEQ multiplex PCR, while TCRdb's copy carries only in-frame clones and drops some. Of approximately 980,000 clones listed, approximately 80% are singletons. The sequenced material came from memory CD4+ T cells sorted from blood. Subset: CD45RA-negative fraction. The receptor source for this set is a man in his late teens or twenties in good health.

V and J are TRBV5-8 and TRBJ2-7; TRBD2 is a possible D gene (6 bases). This CDR3 comprises 13 residues. CDR1 is SGHTS and CDR2 is YDEGEE in the germline V gene. Trimming shortened V by 1 base and J by 4 bases, and 9 bases separated the two germline ends. The CDR3 coding sequence is TGTGCCAGCAGCTTGTTACGGGGGTACGAGCAGTACTTC. It encodes CASSLLRGYEQYF. The full variable domain, its missing parts supplied by reference TRBV5-8 and TRBJ2-7, is EAGVTQSPTHLIKTRGQQATLRCSPISGHTSVYWYQQALGLGLQFLLWYDEGEERNRGNFPPRFSGRQFPNYSSELNVNALELEDSALYLCASSLLRGYEQYFGPGTRLTVT.

The chain couples TRBV11-2 to TRBJ2-3; D remains unclear. CDR1 SGHAT and CDR2 FQNNGV come from the germline V gene. V was clipped by 6 bases and J by 0 bases, with 10 bases between them. The CDR3 runs to 14 residues. The CDR3 DNA is TGTGCCAGCAGACCACTATACAGCACAGATACGCAGTATTTT. This sequence encodes CASRPLYSTDTQYF.

The rearrangement links TRBV11-2 to TRBJ1-6, with no clear D. Germline V CDR1 and CDR2: SGHAT, FQNNGV. The CDR3 totals 18 residues. V gave up 8 bases and J gave up 0 bases, with 20 bases separating them. The CDR3 here is CASASSLGSSSYNSPLHF. The CDR3 bases are TGTGCCAGCGCCAGCTCTTTGGGGTCGAGCTCCTATAATTCACCCCTCCACTTT.

The rearrangement uses TRBV7-9 and TRBJ2-3; TRBD2 agrees at 9 bases. The CDR3 totals 14 residues. Losses at the gene ends were 4 bases for V and 2 bases for J; bases not matched to a gene: 1. CDR1 is SEHNR and CDR2 is FQNEAQ in the germline V gene (reference sequence). DNA of the CDR3: TGTGCCAGCAGCTCTAGCGGGGCCACAGATACGCAGTATTTT. This translates into CASSSSGATDTQYF. Full variable domain (outside the CDR3, taken from reference TRBV7-9 and TRBJ2-3): DTGVSQNPRHKITKRGQNVTFRCDPISEHNRLYWYRQTLGQGPEFLTYFQNEAQLEKSRLLSDRFSAERPKGSFSTLEIQRTEQGDSAMYLCASSSSGATDTQYFGPGTRLTVL.

CDR3 in amino acids: CARPFGTLYQPQHF. The DNA of the CDR3 is TGCGCCCGCCCTTTCGGCACTCTTTATCAGCCCCAGCATTTT. The V call is TRBV10-1, the J call TRBJ1-5, with unresolved D. Per the germline V gene, CDR1 is WNHNN and CDR2 is SYGVQD (reference sequence). V gave up 11 bases and J gave up 5 bases, with 19 bases separating them. The CDR3 runs to 14 residues.

The chain uses TRBV18 and TRBJ2-5; the match to TRBD1 covers 9 bases. Per germline, CDR1 KGHSH and CDR2 LQKENI. The CDR3 spans 15 residues. V gave up 3 bases and J gave up 5 bases; unmatched junction bases: 7. The CDR3: CASSPDRGIGETQYF. CDR3 coding DNA: TGTGCCAGCTCACCCGACAGGGGGATTGGGGAGACCCAGTACTTC.

CDR3 DNA: TGTGCCAGCAGCTTAAGGATGAACACCGGGGAGCTGTTTTTT. Translating it yields CASSLRMNTGELFF. The V gene is TRBV7-3, the J gene TRBJ2-2; D is unresolved. Trimming took 1 base from V and 1 from J, leaving 4 bases between them. This CDR3 comprises 14 residues. Per the germline V gene, CDR1 is SGHTA and CDR2 is FQGTGA.

The V call is TRBV7-8, the J call TRBJ1-2; D gene uncertain. CDR1 is SGHVS and CDR2 is FQNEAQ in the germline V gene. The germline V and J ends were trimmed by 1 base and 6 bases, with 15 bases remaining between them. The CDR3 covers 15 residues. The DNA of the CDR3 is TGTGCCAGCAGCTTAGTATTGGTGGCGAACCATGGCTACACCTTC. Translating it yields CASSLVLVANHGYTF.

A word on this clone: Other DNA variants within this sample encode the same CDR3. V is TRBV5-6 and J is TRBJ1-2; 9 bases line up with TRBD1. V lost 3 bases, J lost 7 bases, and 1 base stayed unmatched. Germline-derived CDR1 and CDR2 are SGHDT and YYEEEE. This CDR3 spans 12 amino acids. The CDR3 DNA is TGTGCCAGCAGCTCGGACAGGGGTGGCTACACCTTC. Protein: CASSSDRGGYTF.

This sequence joins TRBV28 and TRBJ1-4; D might be TRBD1 (5 bases). The CDR3 runs 17 residues. Germline CDR1 MDHEN, CDR2 SYDVKM. The V gene lost 5 bases and the J gene lost 7 bases, with 23 bases spanning the gap. The CDR3 protein is CASSPPGGVSAGEKLFF. CDR3 coding DNA: TGTGCCAGCAGTCCCCCTGGGGGGGTGAGTGCAGGTGAAAAACTGTTTTTT.

Comment on this clone: Other DNA sequences in the sample encode the same CDR3. The V call is TRBV7-9, the J call TRBJ2-3, with a possible D match to TRBD1 (6 bases). CDR3 length equals 13 residues. Germline V lookup: CDR1 SEHNR, CDR2 FQNEAQ (reference sequence). Deletions cut 5 bases from V and 1 base from J, with 7 bases between. Written as DNA, the CDR3 is TGTGCCAGCAGCCGACAGGGCACAGATACGCAGTATTTT. The encoded protein is CASSRQGTDTQYF. Using reference TRBV7-9 and TRBJ2-3 for the parts outside the CDR3, the full variable domain is DTGVSQNPRHKITKRGQNVTFRCDPISEHNRLYWYRQTLGQGPEFLTYFQNEAQLEKSRLLSDRFSAERPKGSFSTLEIQRTEQGDSAMYLCASSRQGTDTQYFGPGTRLTVL.

The chain is built from TRBV28 and TRBJ1-4; a possible D gene is TRBD1 (5 bases). V lost 8 bases to trimming and J lost 2 bases, with 15 bases between them. The CDR3 has 15 residues. CDR1 is MDHEN and CDR2 is SYDVKM in the germline V gene. Here the CDR3 DNA reads TGTGCCAGCGTCGCCCAGGGACCGACTAATGAAAAACTGTTTTTT. Protein sequence: CASVAQGPTNEKLFF.

This chain connects TRBV21-1 to TRBJ1-2; the table names TRBD1, a call not compared with the DNA. TRBV21-1 is a known pseudogene. The CDR3 has 19 amino acids. CDR3 coding DNA: TGTGCCAGCAGCTGTAAGGGAAGGGACAGGCTCCTCGACGACTATGGCTACACCTTC. It yields the protein CASSCKGRDRLLDDYGYTF.

V gene TRBV7-2 combines with J gene TRBJ2-3; 8 bases are a match to TRBD2. Trimming at V came to 4 bases and at J to 3 bases, leaving 6 bases not matched to a gene. This CDR3 spans 15 amino acids. CDR1 is SGHTA, CDR2 FQGNSA, per germline. The CDR3, as DNA: TGTGCCAGCAGCTCCGAGGGCGGGAGGACAGATACGCAGTATTTT. Translating it yields CASSSEGGRTDTQYF.